This T cell receptor beta chain was documented in a study of blood T cells in healthy people across ages. The donors, healthy Caucasians from Russia, were aged 6 to 90. The V segment lost 4 bases and the J segment 7 bases; nucleotides outside the gene matches: 5. The CDR3 is 16 residues long. From germline, CDR1 is SGHDN and CDR2 FVKESK. A second PCR, run for about 6 to 12 cycles, used a sample-barcoded 5' primer plus a J-beta primer mix. There were at least 2.5 million CDR3-containing paired-end reads obtained from each sample. TCRdb independently ran MiXCR on the 5' RACE reads; one entry per CDR3 protein. The sample yields approximately 580,000 distinct CDR3 sequences, about 25% seen once. The sample was also linked to a second study, of T cells of mothers and their children. From that study: Each child contributed roughly 3 million TCR beta CDR3 reads, while each mother contributed over 8 million. Overlap measured in related mother-child pairs was slightly, non-significantly higher than in unrelated pairs.

This rearrangement joins TRBV14 to TRBJ2-6; the match to TRBD1 covers 12 bases. The receptor's source is a boy between 10 and 17 years old in good health. Sequences were obtained from blood. CDR3 protein: CASSRDRGQGANVLTF. The CDR3 region has the DNA TGTGCCAGCAGCCGGGACAGGGGGCAAGGCGCCAACGTCCTGACTTTC.